The 14 T cell receptor beta chains below all came from one sample that was sequenced in a study of CD8 T cells in ankylosing spondylitis (dated by TCRdb to about 2017). Library method: 5' RACE. TCRdb names Illumina HiSeq 2500 as the instrument used. TCRdb trimmed public reads at Q25 via fastp, called clones via MiXCR and kept in-frame beta chains. A single entry per CDR3 protein holds the most common genes and DNA from its merged rows. Across this sample there are a few hundred thousand distinct CDR3 sequences, with approximately 20% seen only once. Together, the top ten hold about a third of the sample. The sample consisted of blood, either unsorted or a sorted T cell fraction (not recorded which). The receptor source for this set is a male donor with ankylosing spondylitis or in good health (not recorded which).

The sample holds many counts of this clonotype. The rearrangement uses TRBV9 and TRBJ2-7; D might be TRBD1 (6 bases). In germline, CDR1 is SGDLS, CDR2 YYNGEE. V was shortened by 3 bases and J by 5 bases, with 18 bases between the two germline ends. The CDR3 spans 15 residues. CDR3 amino acids: CASSEGQFQWDEQYF. CDR3 nucleotides: TGTGCCAGCAGCGAAGGACAGTTTCAATGGGACGAGCAGTACTTC. The full variable domain, completed using reference TRBV9 and TRBJ2-7, is DSGVTQTPKHLITATGQRVTLRCSPRSGDLSVYWYQQSLDQGLQFLIQYYNGEERAKGNILERFSAQQFPDLHSELNLSSLELGDSALYFCASSEGQFQWDEQYFGPGTRLTVT.

This clonotype was counted only a few times. V and J are TRBV4-1 and TRBJ2-2; D not resolved. V lost 6 bases and J lost 6, with 5 bases in between. Per germline, CDR1 MGHRA and CDR2 YSYEKL. The CDR3 is 11 amino acids. The CDR3 region has the DNA TGCGCCAGCAGTGGGTCCGGGGAGCTGTTTTTT. This encodes CASSGSGELFF.

The V gene is TRBV12-5, the J gene TRBJ1-5; 10 positions agree with TRBD1. Trimming at V came to 6 bases and at J to 4 bases, leaving 15 bases not matched to a gene. CDR1 and CDR2 (germline): LGHNT, FRNRAP. The CDR3 is 18 residues long. The CDR3 spells CASGHRDRGPKENQPQHF. The CDR3 DNA reads as TGTGCTAGTGGCCACCGGGACAGGGGACCGAAGGAGAATCAGCCCCAGCATTTT.

The chain recombines TRBV7-9 with TRBJ2-7; TRBD1 is a possible D gene (6 bases). The length of the CDR3 is 15 residues. Trimming cost V 1 base and J 7 bases, with 17 bases left between them. The germline V gene encodes CDR1 SEHNR and CDR2 FQNEAQ (reference sequence). The CDR3: CASSLDNRVLGEQYF. Written as DNA, the CDR3 is TGTGCCAGCAGCTTAGACAACAGGGTTTTGGGGGAGCAGTACTTC.

This chain uses TRBV5-1 with TRBJ1-6; no reliable D call. Germline V gene sequence: CDR1 SGHRS, CDR2 YFSETQ. The CDR3 is 14 amino acids. Trimming took off 6 bases at V and 5 bases at J, with 12 bases between the two ends. The CDR3, as DNA: TGCGCCAGCAAAAGGCATAACAATAATTCACCCCTCCACTTT. Translation gives CASKRHNNNSPLHF.

The J gene is TRBJ2-7, the V gene TRBV4-3; D gene uncertain. In germline, CDR1 is LGHNA, CDR2 YSLEER. V lost 1 base and J lost 3, with 13 bases in between. CDR3 length: 15 residues. The CDR3 region is CASSQARDPYYEQYF. The CDR3, as DNA: TGCGCCAGCAGCCAAGCTCGAGACCCCTACTACGAGCAGTACTTC.

This clonotype was observed a few times. V is TRBV7-2 and J is TRBJ2-7; D not resolved. Germline-derived CDR1 and CDR2 are SGHTA and FQGNSA. The CDR3 totals 15 residues. The V and J ends lost 5 bases and 0 bases respectively, with 14 bases between them. The CDR3 DNA sequence: TGTGCCAGCAGCCCACGGGCCTCCTACTCCTACGAGCAGTACTTC. It codes for CASSPRASYSYEQYF.

V gene TRBV11-2 combines with J gene TRBJ2-1; 13 bases fit TRBD2. The CDR3 sequence is 17 residues long. Germline lookup yields CDR1 SGHAT and CDR2 FQNNGV. V was pared by 0 bases and J by 9 bases, with 8 bases of the junction left unmatched. The CDR3 bases are TGTGCCAGCAGCTTAGAATTTACTAGCGGGAGGGCCGGTGAGCAGTTCTTC. Protein sequence: CASSLEFTSGRAGEQFF. Using reference TRBV11-2 and TRBJ2-1 for the parts outside the CDR3, the full variable domain is EAGVAQSPRYKIIEKRQSVAFWCNPISGHATLYWYQQILGQGPKLLIQFQNNGVVDDSQLPKDRFSAERLKGVDSTLKIQPAKLEDSAVYLCASSLEFTSGRAGEQFFGPGTRLTVL.

This clonotype has at least ten counts. The chain carries TRBV11-2 and TRBJ2-1; TRBD2 matches 10 bases. Germline V gene data show CDR1 as SGHAT and CDR2 as FQNNGV. The V gene end was trimmed by 0 bases and the J gene end by 4 bases; junction bases not matched to a gene: 0. The CDR3 is 15 residues long. Here the CDR3 reads CASSLEAGGYNEQFF. Here the CDR3 DNA reads TGTGCCAGCAGCTTAGAAGCGGGAGGGTACAATGAGCAGTTCTTC.

This clonotype was picked up a small number of times. The rearrangement links TRBV4-1 to TRBJ2-7; no definite D call. The CDR3 is 14 amino acids. CDR1 and CDR2 (germline): MGHRA, YSYEKL. The germline V and J ends were trimmed by 4 bases and 2 bases, with 12 bases remaining between them. CDR3 in amino acids: CASSPSDAAYEQYF. The DNA for the CDR3 is TGCGCCAGCAGCCCGTCAGACGCAGCCTACGAGCAGTACTTC.

The rearrangement uses TRBV20-1 and TRBJ2-2, with 12 bases fitting TRBD2. The CDR3 length is 15 residues. J was trimmed by 5 bases and V by 6 bases; bases with no gene match: 7. Germline-derived CDR1 and CDR2 are DFQATT and SNEGSKA (reference sequence). The CDR3 DNA follows: TGCAGTGCGATGACTAGCGGGAGAAGTACCGGGGAGCTGTTTTTT. Its protein is CSAMTSGRSTGELFF.

This clonotype was observed a few times. The chain combines TRBV29-1 with TRBJ2-3; 9 nucleotides align to TRBD2. This CDR3 is built from 16 residues. Germline CDR1 reads SQVTM; CDR2 reads ANQGSEA. V dropped 1 base and J dropped 1; count of bases not matched to a gene: 6. This CDR3 reads CSVEASTSGRTDTQYF. CDR3 DNA: TGCAGCGTTGAAGCTTCTACTAGCGGGCGCACAGATACGCAGTATTTT.

The chain combines TRBV10-2 with TRBJ2-3, with TRBD2 as a possible D gene (5 bases). The CDR3 loop spans 15 amino acids. Trimming cost V 8 bases and J 7 bases, with 22 bases left between them. From germline, CDR1 is WSHSY and CDR2 SAAADI. CDR3 DNA sequence: TGCGCCAGCGAGAAAGATCGGGGAGTGGTTTATACGCAGTATTTT. This translates into CASEKDRGVVYTQYF.

The CDR3 region is CASSKDDRGWYNEQFF. The CDR3, as DNA: TGTGCCAGCAGCAAAGACGACAGGGGGTGGTACAATGAGCAGTTCTTC. The chain has TRBV21-1 and TRBJ2-1; the D call TRBD1 from the table was never checked on the DNA. TRBV21-1 has pseudogene status. The CDR3 is 16 residues long.